This T cell receptor beta chain derives from a study of blood T cell repertoires in COVID-19. CDR1 is MNHEY, CDR2 SMNVEV, per germline (reference sequence). The CDR3 has 15 residues. The trim removed 7 bases at V and 3 bases at J, leaving 9 bases unmatched. Measured with immunoSEQ multiplex PCR; TCRdb has only the in-frame clones, and not every one. The sample carries more than 45,000 clones, about nine tenths recorded once. Sequences were obtained from peripheral blood. The receptor comes from an elderly woman with COVID-19, enrolled during active disease. The chain links TRBV27 to TRBJ1-5, with 7 bases identical to TRBD1. The CDR3 sequence is CASKRDRVNNQPQHF. Here the CDR3 DNA reads TGTGCCAGCAAGCGAGACAGGGTTAACAATCAGCCCCAGCATTTT.